Presented here are 5 T cell receptor beta chains from one specimen sequenced in a study of T-cell reconstitution after alpha-beta-depleted transplantation in children. The library targeted TCRbeta and was prepared with unique molecular identifiers. MiXCR, run by TCRdb on the PCR reads, gives a single entry per CDR3 protein. Of 200,000 to 250,000 distinct CDR3 sequences in the sample, roughly 8% were seen once. The starting material was PBMCs, mostly from graft donor cells, obtained 180 days after TCRalphabeta/CD19-depleted stem cell transplant. The origin of the receptors is a male patient between 10 and 17 years old who had a stem cell transplant for acute lymphoblastic leukemia, so the T cells may come from the graft donor.

This clonotype has only a few counts. The V call is TRBV12-5, the J call TRBJ2-5; TRBD2 aligns across 7 bases. The CDR3 loop spans 13 amino acids. The germline V gene has CDR1 LGHNT and CDR2 FRNRAP. V lost 2 bases and J lost 5; bases outside the gene matches: 2. The CDR3 here is CASGLSGGETQYF. As DNA, the CDR3 is TGTGCTAGTGGTTTGTCCGGGGGGGAGACCCAGTACTTC.

There are many counts of this clonotype. V usage is TRBV5-1 and J usage is TRBJ1-5, with 10 bases matching TRBD1. Germline assignment: CDR1 SGHRS and CDR2 YFSETQ. Trimming cost V 0 bases and J 2 bases; bases outside gene matches: 5. The CDR3 is made up of 17 amino acids. As DNA, the CDR3 is TGCGCCAGCAGCTTGGGGTCCGGGACAGGGGGCAATCAGCCCCAGCATTTT. This sequence encodes CASSLGSGTGGNQPQHF.

Ten or more counts support this clonotype. The rearrangement joins TRBV4-3 to TRBJ2-3; 9 nucleotides line up with TRBD2. The V gene end was trimmed by 6 bases and the J gene end by 3 bases; junction bases not matched to a gene: 22. CDR1 and CDR2 from the germline V gene are LGHNA and YSLEER. The CDR3 has 20 residues. CDR3 loop: CASSSPSGRGGREVTDTQYF. The CDR3, as DNA: TGCGCCAGCAGTTCCCCCTCAGGGCGGGGGGGCCGAGAGGTAACAGATACGCAGTATTTT.

This clonotype has more than one count but fewer than ten. V and J are TRBV27 and TRBJ2-7; D remains unclear. CDR3 size: 14 residues. Trimming stripped 2 bases from V and 3 bases from J, with 11 bases between. From germline, CDR1 is MNHEY and CDR2 SMNVEV (reference sequence). The CDR3 bases are TGTGCCAGCAGTTTAATATTTGGAAACTACGAGCAGTACTTC. Its translation: CASSLIFGNYEQYF.

This clonotype is a singleton in its sample. Since a much larger clone is just one base distant, this may be a read error. The chain uses TRBV4-2 and TRBJ1-4, with D tentatively TRBD1 (6 bases). The CDR3 extends over 12 amino acids. Germline V gene sequence: CDR1 LGHNA, CDR2 YNFKEQ. Trimming took off 7 bases at V and 8 bases at J, with 11 bases between the two ends. This CDR3 reads CASNRGREKLFF. The DNA for the CDR3 is TGTGCCAGCAACCGGGGGCGCGAAAAACTGTTTTTT.